These 18 T cell receptor beta chains share one sample of origin, sequenced in a study of blood T cell repertoires in COVID-19. The data were produced by immunoSEQ multiplex PCR, yet TCRdb's version contains in-frame clones alone and is incomplete. The sample comprises about 140,000 clones, 80% to 90% of which are singletons, and about 9.4% rests with the top ten. Specimen: peripheral blood. The receptors derive from a man aged 55 to 70 with active or convalescent COVID-19.

V and J are TRBV14 and TRBJ1-2; the match to TRBD1 covers 8 bases. Trimming took 1 base from V and 8 from J; bases not matched to a gene: 12. In germline, CDR1 is SGHDN, CDR2 FVKESK. The CDR3 runs 16 residues. For the CDR3, the DNA is TGTGCCAGCAGCCAAGGGCTTGGACAGGGAGGGAGAGGCTACACCTTC. Translation gives CASSQGLGQGGRGYTF.

This sequence joins TRBV29-1 and TRBJ1-1, with TRBD1 as a possible D gene (6 bases). Germline V lookup: CDR1 SQVTM, CDR2 ANQGSEA. Deletions cut 0 bases from V and 3 bases from J, with 11 bases between. This CDR3 is 14 amino acids long. CDR3 amino acids: CSVEERGADTEAFF. Here the CDR3 DNA reads TGCAGCGTTGAAGAGCGGGGGGCGGACACTGAAGCTTTCTTT.

V usage is TRBV11-3 and J usage is TRBJ1-5; TRBD1 is a possible D gene (5 bases). V lost 3 bases and J lost 1, with 7 bases in between. The germline CDR1 and CDR2 sequences are SGHNT and YENEEA. CDR3 size: 14 residues. CDR3 in amino acids: CASSFSGSNQPQHF. Written as DNA, the CDR3 is TGTGCCAGCAGCTTTTCAGGGAGCAATCAGCCCCAGCATTTT.

The rearrangement uses TRBV5-4 and TRBJ2-1; 10 positions agree with TRBD2. After removal of 4 bases from V and 5 bases from J, the junction contained 3 bases not matched to a gene. The CDR3 runs 14 residues. From germline, CDR1 is SGHNT and CDR2 YYREEE (reference sequence). The CDR3 nucleotides are TGTGCCAGCAGCAGGACTAGCGGCCACAATGAGCAGTTCTTC. Its translation: CASSRTSGHNEQFF.

This chain uses TRBV6-5 with TRBJ1-1, with 7 bases identical to TRBD1. Germline V gene lookup returns CDR1 MNHEY and CDR2 SVGAGI. V gave up 3 bases and J gave up 1 base; unmatched junction bases: 5. CDR3 length: 15 amino acids. In DNA, the CDR3 is TGTGCCAGCAGTTATTCCGGGACAGCGAACACTGAAGCTTTCTTT. Its protein product is CASSYSGTANTEAFF.

The chain carries TRBV19 and TRBJ1-2; D is perhaps TRBD1 (6 bases). Germline values: CDR1 LNHDA, CDR2 SQIVND (reference sequence). Trimming removed 3 bases at V and 4 bases at J, with 15 bases between. This CDR3 has 15 residues. This chain's CDR3 is CASSIGYGGLYGYTF. CDR3 DNA sequence: TGTGCCAGTAGTATCGGTTATGGGGGCCTCTATGGCTACACCTTC.

This clone was seen only once. The rearrangement uses TRBV7-8 and TRBJ1-1, with a weak D call TRBD1 (5 bases). Trimming took 1 base from V and 4 from J, leaving 10 bases between them. Germline loops: CDR1 SGHVS, CDR2 FQNEAQ. This CDR3 region has 14 residues. The CDR3 coding sequence is TGTGCCAGCAGCTTAGTGGGGGAGGGCACTGAAGCTTTCTTT. Its protein is CASSLVGEGTEAFF.

This chain uses TRBV13 with TRBJ2-2; 9 bases line up with TRBD1. With 2 bases clipped from V and 6 bases from J, the junction kept 16 bases outside the gene matches. CDR1 is PRHDT and CDR2 is FYEKMQ in the germline V gene (reference sequence). The CDR3 covers 19 residues. The CDR3 nucleotides are TGTGCCAGCAGCTTATGGTCCCCGGGACAGGGAAGTTTGCCCGGGGAGCTGTTTTTT. This codes for CASSLWSPGQGSLPGELFF.

The genes are TRBV11-3 and TRBJ1-1; 8 bases match TRBD1. Trimming took 4 bases from V and 1 from J; bases not matched to a gene: 2. The germline CDR1 and CDR2 sequences are SGHNT and YENEEA. CDR3 length: 14 amino acids. This CDR3 reads CASSSGQENTEAFF. DNA of the CDR3: TGTGCCAGCAGCTCGGGACAGGAGAACACTGAAGCTTTCTTT.

As regards this clone: At one end, the junction sequence differs from germline, possibly due to a read error. J is TRBJ1-2 and V is TRBV9; no reliable D call. The CDR3 sequence is 13 residues long. CDR1 is SGDLS, CDR2 YYNGEE, per germline. The CDR3 reads CASSFEGNHGYTF. The CDR3 region has the DNA TGTGCCAGCAGCTTTGAGGGTAACCATGGCTACACCTTC.

J is TRBJ1-5 and V is TRBV19; D is uncertain. Trimming took off 8 bases at V and 9 bases at J, with 17 bases between the two ends. This CDR3 is 13 amino acids long. Looked up from germline, CDR1 is LNHDA and CDR2 is SQIVND (reference sequence). CDR3 sequence reads: CASQSDLSRPQHF. CDR3 sequence (DNA): TGTGCCAGTCAGTCTGACCTTTCTAGGCCCCAGCATTTT.

The rearrangement links TRBV5-1 to TRBJ1-6, with 7 positions matching TRBD1. The trim removed 0 bases at V and 5 bases at J, leaving 2 bases unmatched. Germline lookup yields CDR1 SGHRS and CDR2 YFSETQ. The CDR3 loop spans 15 amino acids. CDR3 bases: TGCGCCAGCAGCTTGGGTGGGACAGATAATTCACCCCTCCACTTT. Protein product: CASSLGGTDNSPLHF.

V and J are TRBV11-3 and TRBJ2-6, with TRBD1 as a possible D gene (6 bases). CDR3 length: 17 amino acids. The germline gives CDR1 SGHNT, CDR2 YENEEA. V lost 4 bases and J lost 9, with 22 bases in between. The CDR3 sequence: CASSSQGWGGLDNVLTF. Here the CDR3 DNA reads TGTGCCAGCAGCTCACAGGGTTGGGGCGGCCTGGACAACGTCCTGACTTTC. Looking up the rest from reference TRBV11-3 and TRBJ2-6 gives the full variable domain: EAGVVQSPRYKIIEKKQPVAFWCNPISGHNTLYWYLQNLGQGPELLIRYENEEAVDDSQLPKDRFSAERLKGVDSTLKIQPAELGDSAVYLCASSSQGWGGLDNVLTFGAGSRLTVL.

This sequence joins TRBV3-1 (or the pseudogene TRBV3-2) and TRBJ1-2, with 7 bases that match TRBD1. Germline lookup yields CDR1 LGHDT and CDR2 YNNKEL (reference sequence). Trimming at V came to 0 bases and at J to 6 bases, leaving 10 bases not matched to a gene. The CDR3 is made up of 16 amino acids. The CDR3 sequence: CASSQDRLTGLNGYTF. CDR3 DNA sequence: TGTGCCAGCAGCCAAGATCGCTTGACAGGGTTAAATGGCTACACCTTC.

V gene TRBV19 combines with J gene TRBJ2-3; 10 nucleotides line up with TRBD1. J gave up 2 bases and V 4 bases, and 3 bases lay outside the gene matches. This CDR3 is 15 amino acids long. The germline V gene has CDR1 LNHDA and CDR2 SQIVND (reference sequence). The CDR3 reads CASSKGQGITDTQYF. DNA for the CDR3: TGTGCCAGTAGTAAGGGACAGGGGATCACAGATACGCAGTATTTT.

The genes are TRBV12-3 or TRBV12-4 and TRBJ2-2; tentative D call: TRBD1 (6 bases). The CDR3 has 13 residues. Trimming took off 5 bases at V and 6 bases at J, with 10 bases between the two ends. The CDR3 DNA is TGTGCCAGCAGTATACAGGGATCCGGGGAGCTGTTTTTT. Protein: CASSIQGSGELFF.

This chain links TRBV5-6 with TRBJ2-7, with TRBD2 matching 10 bases. This CDR3 spans 16 amino acids. J gave up 0 bases and V 6 bases, and 9 bases lay outside the gene matches. CDR1 SGHDT and CDR2 YYEEEE come from the germline V gene. The CDR3 loop reads CASTGGLAASSYEQYF. In DNA, the CDR3 is TGTGCCAGCACCGGCGGACTAGCGGCTAGCTCCTACGAGCAGTACTTC.

The V call is TRBV6-2 or TRBV6-3, the J call TRBJ1-5, with D possibly matching TRBD1 (5 bases). This CDR3 comprises 16 residues. With 5 bases removed from V and 0 bases from J, the gap between germline ends came to 14 bases. Germline CDR1 reads MNHEY; CDR2 reads SVGEGT. The CDR3 loop is CASSISAGHSNQPQHF. In nucleotides, the CDR3 is TGTGCCAGCAGTATCTCGGCAGGGCATAGCAATCAGCCCCAGCATTTT.